These 12 T cell receptor beta chains came from one sample sequenced in a study of blood T cell repertoires in COVID-19. The method was immunoSEQ multiplex PCR; TCRdb's version includes in-frame clones alone and lacks a portion of them. The table shows 80,000 to 95,000 clones, with more than 80% occurring only once. Sequencing input: peripheral blood. The origin of the receptors is an elderly man with COVID-19, enrolled during active disease.

J is TRBJ1-2 and V is TRBV5-1, with D perhaps TRBD1 (5 bases). Between the trimmed V and J ends, which lost 0 bases and 5 bases, there was a span of 17 bases. Germline CDR1 reads SGHRS; CDR2 reads YFSETQ. This CDR3 is built from 16 residues. This CDR3 is CASSLGSPDRTYGYTF. CDR3 in DNA: TGCGCCAGCAGCTTGGGATCCCCTGACAGAACTTATGGCTACACCTTC.

This rearrangement joins TRBV20-1 to TRBJ2-7; no clear D gene. CDR1 is DFQATT, CDR2 SNEGSKA, per germline (reference sequence). CDR3 length: 10 amino acids. Trimming took 1 base from V and 5 from J, leaving 3 bases between them. This chain's CDR3 is CSARVDEQYF. The CDR3 bases are TGCAGTGCTAGAGTAGACGAGCAGTACTTC.

The rearrangement uses TRBV5-6 and TRBJ1-4; no clear D. The CDR3 is 14 residues long. Germline V gives CDR1 SGHDT, CDR2 YYEEEE. Trimming shortened V by 4 bases and J by 3 bases, and 10 bases separated the two germline ends. The CDR3 loop is CASSNLYPNEKLFF. The CDR3 coding sequence is TGTGCCAGCAGCAATCTCTACCCTAATGAAAAACTGTTTTTT.

This clone turned up a few times. The genes are TRBV10-1 and TRBJ2-1; D perhaps matches TRBD2 (5 bases). The CDR3 is 16 residues long. Germline-derived CDR1 and CDR2 are WNHNN and SYGVQD (reference sequence). V was cut by 1 base and J by 7 bases, with 17 bases left in between. CDR3 region: CASSELNTQAANEQFF. Written as DNA, the CDR3 is TGCGCCAGCAGTGAGTTGAACACCCAAGCGGCTAATGAGCAGTTCTTC.

The rearrangement links TRBV6-2 or TRBV6-3 to TRBJ1-1; a weak D match, TRBD1 (5 bases). The CDR3 runs to 13 residues. The V and J ends lost 2 bases and 7 bases respectively, with 11 bases between them. Germline V gives CDR1 MNHEY, CDR2 SVGEGT. CDR3 sequence: CASSYRQPSEAFF. The CDR3 region has the DNA TGTGCCAGCAGTTACCGACAGCCCAGTGAAGCTTTCTTT.

The rearrangement joins TRBV2 to TRBJ1-5; weak D call: TRBD1 (5 bases). The CDR3 runs 14 residues. CDR1 and CDR2 (germline): SNHLY, FYNNEI. V was trimmed by 1 base and J by 9 bases, leaving 13 bases between them. The CDR3 loop is CASSEGTPLGPQHF. The CDR3, as DNA: TGTGCCAGCAGTGAAGGGACACCTCTAGGGCCCCAGCATTTT.

The rearrangement uses TRBV9 and TRBJ1-4; 9 bases fit TRBD1. Germline V gene sequence: CDR1 SGDLS, CDR2 YYNGEE. V trimming: 0 bases; J trimming: 4 bases; junction bases outside the gene matches: 1. This CDR3 contains 15 residues. CDR3 residues: CASSVGTGDNEKLFF. The DNA for the CDR3 is TGTGCCAGCAGCGTAGGGACAGGGGATAATGAAAAACTGTTTTTT.

Only a few counts were recorded for this clone. This sequence joins TRBV4-1 and TRBJ2-1, with 9 bases fitting TRBD2. The CDR3 runs to 17 residues. CDR1 MGHRA and CDR2 YSYEKL come from the germline V gene. With V trimmed by 1 base and J by 7 bases, 11 bases remained unmatched. CDR3 protein: CASSQVLSAGGLNEQFF. In DNA, the CDR3 is TGCGCCAGCAGCCAAGTACTGTCGGCGGGAGGGCTTAATGAGCAGTTCTTC.

The chain couples TRBV18 to TRBJ2-3; 7 bases are a match to TRBD2. The CDR3 loop spans 14 amino acids. Germline values: CDR1 KGHSH, CDR2 LQKENI. V was clipped by 2 bases and J by 4 bases; unmatched bases: 3. The CDR3 sequence: CASSPAGVSDTQYF. The CDR3, as DNA: TGTGCCAGCTCACCAGCGGGAGTCTCAGATACGCAGTATTTT.

The V call is TRBV4-2, the J call TRBJ2-1; 11 nucleotides match TRBD2. This CDR3 comprises 17 residues. With 0 bases clipped from V and 3 bases from J, the junction kept 4 bases outside the gene matches. Germline V CDR1 and CDR2: LGHNA, YNFKEQ. The CDR3 region is CASSQETSGGVYNEQFF. CDR3 DNA: TGTGCCAGCAGCCAAGAAACTAGCGGGGGCGTCTACAATGAGCAGTTCTTC.

The rearrangement uses TRBV3-1 (or the pseudogene TRBV3-2) and TRBJ2-2, with a weak D call TRBD1 (6 bases). The CDR3 length is 14 residues. Germline CDR1 reads LGHDT; CDR2 reads YNNKEL (reference sequence). V gave up 0 bases and J gave up 14 bases, with 16 bases separating them. The CDR3 here is CASSQDRVQGRLFF. Written as DNA, the CDR3 is TGTGCCAGCAGCCAAGATCGGGTCCAGGGGCGACTGTTTTTT.

This clone was seen just once. The chain joins TRBV5-6 to TRBJ2-5; possible D gene TRBD1, 6 bases. Germline CDR1 is SGHDT and CDR2 is YYEEEE. CDR3 length: 14 residues. The V gene lost 0 bases and the J gene lost 4 bases, with 10 bases spanning the gap. The CDR3 reads CASSLAGQGETQYF. The CDR3 DNA sequence: TGTGCCAGCAGCTTGGCGGGACAAGGAGAGACCCAGTACTTC.